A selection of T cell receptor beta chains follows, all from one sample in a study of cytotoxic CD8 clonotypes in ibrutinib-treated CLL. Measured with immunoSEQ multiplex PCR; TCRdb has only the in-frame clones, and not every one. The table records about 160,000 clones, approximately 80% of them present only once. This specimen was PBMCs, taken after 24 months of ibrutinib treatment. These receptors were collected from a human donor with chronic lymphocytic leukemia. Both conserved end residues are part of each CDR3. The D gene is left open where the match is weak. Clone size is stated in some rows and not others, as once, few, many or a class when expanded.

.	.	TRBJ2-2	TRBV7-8	TGTGCCAGCAGCGCGGAAACCGGGAACACCGGGGAGCTGTTTTTT	CASSAETGNTGELFF
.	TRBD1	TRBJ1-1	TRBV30	TGTGCCCGGGACGGGACAGTCCCCGGTGGCACTGAAGCTTTCTTT	CARDGTVPGGTEAFF
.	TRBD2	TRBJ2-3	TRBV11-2	TGTGCCAGCAGCCGACCAAATGTAGCGGGTGGCACAGATACGCAGTATTTT	CASSRPNVAGGTDTQYF
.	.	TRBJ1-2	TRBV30	TGTGCCTGGAGTTCGGGTTTTGGCTACACCTTC	CAWSSGFGYTF
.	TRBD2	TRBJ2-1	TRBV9	TGTGCCAGCAGCATTAGCGGGGGGGCCTTCTACAATGAGCAGTTCTTC	CASSISGGAFYNEQFF
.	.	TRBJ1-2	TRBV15	TGTGCCACCAGCAGAGGGGACCGACCTAGAGGCTACACCTTC	CATSRGDRPRGYTF
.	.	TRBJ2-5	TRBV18	TGTGCCAGCTCAAGGCAGCAAGAGACCCAGTACTTC	CASSRQQETQYF
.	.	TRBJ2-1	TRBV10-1	TGCGCCAGCCCCGGAGGGACTCCCGAAGCCTCCTACAATGAGCAGTTCTTC	CASPGGTPEASYNEQFF
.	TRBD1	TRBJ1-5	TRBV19	TGTGCCAGCATGGGGACAGGGAACTTTAATCAGCCCCAGCATTTT	CASMGTGNFNQPQHF
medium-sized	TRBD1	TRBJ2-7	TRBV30	TGTGCCTGGAGTGTAAGGGGGACAGGGAGCCACGAGCAGTACTTC	CAWSVRGTGSHEQYF
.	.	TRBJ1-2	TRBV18	TGTGCCAGCTCACCGGACAATTATGGCTACACCTTC	CASSPDNYGYTF
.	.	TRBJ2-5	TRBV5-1	TGCGCCAGCAGCTTGGGACAGTCTGAAGAGACCCAGTACTTC	CASSLGQSEETQYF
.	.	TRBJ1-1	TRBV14	TGTGCCAGCAGCCAGATACAGAACACTGAGGCTTTCTTT	CASSQIQNTEAFF
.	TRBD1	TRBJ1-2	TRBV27	TGTGCCAGCAGTTTAAGACAGGGCTCATATGGCTACACCTTC	CASSLRQGSYGYTF
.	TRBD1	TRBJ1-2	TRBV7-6	TGTGCCAGCAGCTTACTTCAGGGGGCTAACTATGGCTACACCTTC	CASSLLQGANYGYTF
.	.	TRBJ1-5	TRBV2	TGTGCCAGCAGTCCCTCCAATCAGCCCCAGCATTTT	CASSPSNQPQHF
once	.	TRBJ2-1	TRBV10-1	TGCGCCACCGATTGGAGACAGGGAGGGCATGAGCAGTTCTTC	CATDWRQGGHEQFF
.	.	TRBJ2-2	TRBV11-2	TGTGCCAGCAGCCAGACCCCAGCTCCTCGGGGGAACACCGGGGAGCTGTTTTTT	CASSQTPAPRGNTGELFF
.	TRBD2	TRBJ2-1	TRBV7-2	TGTGCCAGCCGGCGGGGGGCCTCCTACAATGAGCAGTTCTTC	CASRRGASYNEQFF
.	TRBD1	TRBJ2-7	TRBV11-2	TGTGCCAGCAGCTACGGACAGGGCCCTATCTCCTACGAGCAGTACTTC	CASSYGQGPISYEQYF
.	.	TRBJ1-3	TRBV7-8	TGTGCCAGCAGCTTATTACAGGGCTCTGGAAACACCATATATTTT	CASSLLQGSGNTIYF
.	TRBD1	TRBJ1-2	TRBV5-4	TGTGCCAGCACAGCAAACAGGGGTCGCGGCTACACCTTC	CASTANRGRGYTF
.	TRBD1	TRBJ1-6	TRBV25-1	TGTGCCAGCAGGGGACAGACGGGGTCACCCCTCCACTTT	CASRGQTGSPLHF
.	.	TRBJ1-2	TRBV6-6	TGTGCCAGCCCAGGAGAAAGCTATGGCTACACCTTC	CASPGESYGYTF
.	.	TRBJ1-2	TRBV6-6	TGTGCCAGCAGAGAAACAGGGTTGGTGGGTGGCTACACCTTC	CASRETGLVGGYTF
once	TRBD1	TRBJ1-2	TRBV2	TGTGCCAGCAGTGGAGAGGGGGCGGGGTATGGCTACACCTTC	CASSGEGAGYGYTF
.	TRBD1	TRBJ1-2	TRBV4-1	TGCGCCAGCAGCCAAATCCGGGACAGGGATTTAGATGGCTACACCTTC	CASSQIRDRDLDGYTF
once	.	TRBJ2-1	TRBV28	TGTGCCAGCAGTTTCACAGGGAGGAGTAGTAAGAATGAGCAGTTCTTC	CASSFTGRSSKNEQFF
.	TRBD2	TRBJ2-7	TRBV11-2	TGTGCCAGCAGCTTAGTCCCACTGCGGGAGGGATCCTACGAGCAGTACTTC	CASSLVPLREGSYEQYF
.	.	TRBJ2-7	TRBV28	TGTGCCAGCACCCCGTGGGGGGCGGACCTCTCCTACGAGCAGTACTTC	CASTPWGADLSYEQYF
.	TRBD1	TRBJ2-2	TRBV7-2	TGTGCCAGCAGCTTAACCCCGACAGGGCGAACCGGGGAGCTGTTTTTT	CASSLTPTGRTGELFF
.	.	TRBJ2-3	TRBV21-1	TGTGCCAGCAGCAAAGAGGGTCTAGCGGGAGATACAGATACGCAGTATTTT	CASSKEGLAGDTDTQYF
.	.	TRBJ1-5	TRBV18	TGTGCCAGCTCACCACCAGGACGGAGCTGGGGGCCCCAGCATTTT	CASSPPGRSWGPQHF
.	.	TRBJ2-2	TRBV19	TGTGCCAGTAGTATAAGGTCGGGGACCGGGGAGCTGTTTTTT	CASSIRSGTGELFF
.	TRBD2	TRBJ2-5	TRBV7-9	TGTGCCAGCAGTACGACTAGCGGGGATCGAGAGACCCAGTACTTC	CASSTTSGDRETQYF
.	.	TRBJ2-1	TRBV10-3	TGTGCCATCAGTGAGTCCCGAGGACAGCTACATATCGATGAGCAGTTCTTC	CAISESRGQLHIDEQFF
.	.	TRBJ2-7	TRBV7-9	TGTGCCAGCAGCTTAGGAGGGGACGAGCAGTACTTC	CASSLGGDEQYF
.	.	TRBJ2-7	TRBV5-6	TGTGCCAGCAGCGGGCGAGGTCCAGATTTCTCCTACGAGCAGTACTTC	CASSGRGPDFSYEQYF
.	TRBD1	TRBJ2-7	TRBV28	TGTGCCAGCAGTTTACGGCAGGGGGTTTTCGAGCAGTACTTC	CASSLRQGVFEQYF
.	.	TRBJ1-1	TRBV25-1	TGTGCCAGCAGTGATCCCGGGACGAGGGGTGGTAAAGCTTTCTTT	CASSDPGTRGGKAFF
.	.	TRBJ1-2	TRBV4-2	TGTGCCAGCAGCCAAGGGGGGATTAACTATGGCTACACCTTC	CASSQGGINYGYTF
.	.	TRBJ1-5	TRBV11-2	TGTGCCAGCAGCTTGGAGGGGTCCAATCAGCCCCAGCATTTT	CASSLEGSNQPQHF
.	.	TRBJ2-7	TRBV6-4	TGTGCCAGCAGTGAAGCTGGATCCCCCCACGACTTC	CASSEAGSPHDF